These T cell receptor beta chains were read from a single sample in a study of blood T cell repertoires in COVID-19. Data came from immunoSEQ multiplex PCR; TCRdb stores just in-frame clones and leaves some out. In the table there are 30,000 to 45,000 clones, around 78% of which are singletons. The sequenced sample consisted of peripheral blood. All receptors derive from a man between 60 and 70 years old with acute or convalescent COVID-19. CDR3s include the opening cysteine and the closing phenylalanine or tryptophan. A D gene is named only where the DNA matches it firmly. Clone size is not always given. Where it is, it says once, few, many or a class for expanded clones.

CASSSGLAKYNEQFF | TGTGCCAGCAGCTCGGGACTAGCGAAATACAATGAGCAGTTCTTC | TRBV11-2 | few | TRBJ2-1 | TRBD2
CASSRTGPPHEQYF | TGTGCCAGCAGCCGGACAGGGCCCCCCCACGAGCAGTACTTC | TRBV2 | NA | TRBJ2-7 | TRBD1
CASSQVEGFEQYF | TGCGCCAGCAGCCAAGTTGAGGGATTCGAGCAGTACTTC | TRBV4-1 | NA | TRBJ2-7 | NA
CSATFGTKRFF | TGCAGCGCTACATTCGGGACTAAACGGTTCTTC | TRBV29-1 | NA | TRBJ2-1 | TRBD2
CASSLVATSGNTIYF | TGTGCCAGCAGCTTAGTAGCTACCTCTGGAAACACCATATATTTT | TRBV11-3 | many | TRBJ1-3 | NA
CASSSRTGSPNYGYTF | TGTGCCAGCAGCTCGCGGACAGGGTCGCCTAACTATGGCTACACCTTC | TRBV7-9 | NA | TRBJ1-2 | TRBD1
CAWSAIGTQNSPLHF | TGTGCCTGGAGTGCGATCGGGACACAGAATTCACCCCTCCACTTT | TRBV30 | NA | TRBJ1-6 | NA
CASSLAPRGSQETQYF | TGCGCCAGCAGCTTGGCCCCTCGGGGATCCCAAGAGACCCAGTACTTC | TRBV5-1 | few | TRBJ2-5 | NA
CASSLQGGGTEAFF | TGTGCCAGCAGCTTACAAGGCGGGGGCACTGAAGCTTTCTTT | TRBV7-9 | NA | TRBJ1-1 | NA
CASSLPAKNIQYF | TGTGCCAGCAGCTTGCCTGCCAAAAACATTCAGTACTTC | TRBV5-4 | NA | TRBJ2-4 | NA
CASSSRQGRADTQYF | TGCGCCAGCAGCAGTCGGCAGGGGAGGGCAGATACGCAGTATTTT | TRBV5-1 | NA | TRBJ2-3 | NA
CASSSRQGLPGETQYF | TGTGCCAGCAGCTCGCGACAGGGCCTTCCAGGAGAGACCCAGTACTTC | TRBV7-9 | NA | TRBJ2-5 | TRBD1
CASSSTTVRGGTQYF | TGTGCCAGCAGCTCAACGACCGTGCGAGGGGGGACCCAGTACTTC | TRBV5-4 | few | TRBJ2-5 | NA
CASSEELADVSDEQYF | TGTGCCAGCAGTGAGGAGCTAGCGGATGTGAGTGACGAGCAGTACTTC | TRBV25-1 | NA | TRBJ2-7 | TRBD2
CAISTTGEDGELFF | TGTGCCATCAGTACAACAGGGGAGGACGGGGAGCTGTTTTTT | TRBV10-3 | once | TRBJ2-2 | NA
CASSFSGAYEQYF | TGTGCCAGCAGCTTTAGCGGGGCCTACGAGCAGTACTTC | TRBV7-9 | NA | TRBJ2-7 | TRBD2
CASSLETGQGSGNTIYF | TGTGCCAGCAGCTTAGAAACGGGACAGGGCTCTGGAAACACCATATATTTT | TRBV7-9 | NA | TRBJ1-3 | TRBD1
CASSIGQLMSSGANVLTF | TGTGCCAGTAGTATCGGACAGCTTATGAGCTCTGGGGCCAACGTCCTGACTTTC | TRBV19 | NA | TRBJ2-6 | NA
CASSAVSGAYNEQFF | TGTGCCAGCAGCGCCGTTAGCGGGGCCTACAATGAGCAGTTCTTC | TRBV7-9 | NA | TRBJ2-1 | TRBD2
CASSSPPRGRNSPLHF | TGTGCCAGCAGTTCGCCACCCAGGGGGCGGAATTCACCCCTCCACTTT | TRBV28 | NA | TRBJ1-6 | TRBD1
CAWSVADRRFGPQHF | TGTGCCTGGAGTGTCGCGGACAGGCGGTTCGGGCCCCAGCATTTT | TRBV30 | NA | TRBJ1-5 | TRBD1
CASRTTGLPNEKLFF | TGTGCCAGCAGAACGACAGGGTTACCTAATGAAAAACTGTTTTTT | TRBV5-5 | NA | TRBJ1-4 | TRBD1
CASSLVTGANQPQHF | TGTGCCAGCAGTCTCGTTACAGGGGCCAATCAGCCCCAGCATTTT | TRBV28 | few | TRBJ1-5 | TRBD1
CASSLYRDTTYEQYF | TGTGCCAGCAGCTTGTATCGGGACACTACCTACGAGCAGTACTTC | TRBV5-5 | NA | TRBJ2-7 | NA
CAISAAGSYNEQFF | TGTGCCATCAGTGCCGCGGGCTCCTACAATGAGCAGTTCTTC | TRBV10-3 | NA | TRBJ2-1 | NA
CASSSGPEAEQYF | TGTGCCAGCAGTAGCGGACCCGAGGCGGAGCAGTACTTC | TRBV12-3/TRBV12-4 | NA | TRBJ2-7 | NA
CASSLSRTGYEQYF | TGTGCTAGTAGCCTTTCGCGGACAGGCTACGAGCAGTACTTC | TRBV12-5 | NA | TRBJ2-7 | TRBD1
CASSSDNSNQPQHF | TGCGCCAGCAGCTCCGACAACAGCAATCAGCCCCAGCATTTT | TRBV4-1 | NA | TRBJ1-5 | NA
CASSQGETQYF | TGTGCCAGCAGCCAGGGGGAGACCCAGTACTTC | TRBV27 | NA | TRBJ2-5 | NA